The 8 T cell receptor beta chains given below trace back to one sample, sequenced in a study of Ad26.COV2.S vaccination and SARS-CoV-2 variants. Clones were sequenced by immunoSEQ multiplex PCR, and TCRdb holds only the in-frame ones, with some missing. Here the sample spans 200,000 to 300,000 clones, approximately 90% being singletons. The sample's treatment: roughly 18 received Ad26.COV2.S at low or high dose, single or two shots; 5 received placebo; per-sample allocation not given. Samples came from day 63 after the first vaccine or placebo injection. The starting material was peripheral blood, obtained in a trial of Ad26.COV2.S vaccine versus placebo. The origin of the receptors is a person aged 18 to 65 who received the Ad26.COV2.S COVID-19 vaccine or a placebo.

The CDR3: CASSLGTSANYEQYV. The CDR3 DNA sequence: TGTGCCAGCAGCTTAGGGACTAGCGCGAACTACGAGCAGTACGTC. This rearrangement joins TRBV7-2 to TRBJ2-7; 9 positions agree with TRBD2. Per germline, CDR1 SGHTA and CDR2 FQGNSA. The CDR3 is made up of 15 amino acids. With V trimmed by 1 base and J by 3 bases, 4 bases remained unmatched.

V is TRBV6-5 and J is TRBJ2-7, with D hard to call. V was cut by 1 base and J by 1 base, with 5 bases left in between. The CDR3 loop spans 13 amino acids. Germline CDR1 is MNHEY and CDR2 is SVGAGI. The CDR3 DNA follows: TGTGCCAGCAGTTACTACGGATCCTACGAGCAGTACTTC. This sequence encodes CASSYYGSYEQYF.

The gene calls are TRBV4-1 and TRBJ1-2; D is undetermined. The CDR3 is 15 residues long. V was shortened by 0 bases and J by 4 bases, with 12 bases between the two germline ends. The V gene's germline CDR1 is MGHRA and CDR2 YSYEKL. Here the CDR3 DNA reads TGCGCCAGCAGCCAAGAACCGGGTTTCGGCTATGGCTACACCTTC. It translates to CASSQEPGFGYGYTF.

This sequence joins TRBV10-1 and TRBJ2-3; 15 bases are a match to TRBD2. This CDR3 has 18 residues. V dropped 6 bases and J dropped 5; count of bases not matched to a gene: 12. Per germline, CDR1 WNHNN and CDR2 SYGVQD (reference sequence). The CDR3 sequence is CASRLGLAGGRSIDTQYF. The CDR3 DNA sequence: TGCGCCAGCAGACTCGGACTAGCGGGGGGGCGTTCCATAGATACGCAGTATTTT.

V is TRBV5-1 and J is TRBJ2-1, with 8 nucleotides matching TRBD2. CDR3 length: 13 residues. Germline CDR1 is SGHRS and CDR2 is YFSETQ. The ends lost 4 bases at V and 8 bases at J; junction bases unmatched: 5. The DNA for the CDR3 is TGCGCCAGCAGCGTTAGCGGGATGTATGAGCAGTTCTTC. Its translation is CASSVSGMYEQFF.

The chain has TRBV6-4 and TRBJ2-1, with 10 bases matching TRBD1. Per germline, CDR1 MRHNA and CDR2 SNTAGT. V shed 7 bases, J shed 3 bases, and the junction held 9 bases outside the gene matches. This CDR3 comprises 16 residues. The CDR3 DNA sequence: TGTGCCAGCAAAGGGCGACGGGACAGGGGCTACAATGAGCAGTTCTTC. Encoded protein: CASKGRRDRGYNEQFF.

This chain links TRBV6-1 with TRBJ1-1; no definite D call. The CDR3 is made up of 13 amino acids. The V end lost 0 bases, the J end lost 3 bases, and 5 bases lay between the germline ends. In germline, CDR1 is MNHNS, CDR2 SASEGT. This CDR3 is CASSEAEHTEAFF. Here the CDR3 DNA reads TGTGCCAGCAGTGAAGCGGAGCACACTGAAGCTTTCTTT.

The chain carries TRBV7-2 and TRBJ2-3; no definite D call. The CDR3 covers 16 residues. The germline V gene encodes CDR1 SGHTA and CDR2 FQGNSA. The V and J ends lost 1 base and 1 base respectively, with 12 bases between them. CDR3 in DNA: TGTGCCAGCAGCTTAGTACCGGGTGTAGGCACAGATACGCAGTATTTT. Protein product: CASSLVPGVGTDTQYF.